These 11 T cell receptor beta chains were all obtained from the same sample, sequenced in a study of CD8+CD57+ T cells in acquired aplastic anemia. Profiles of TCR beta VDJ and CDR3 were generated from a genomic DNA template. TCRdb used MiXCR to reprocess the reads, holding one entry per CDR3 protein. The table records 95,000 to 150,000 distinct CDR3 sequences, 50% to 60% of them present only once. The authors sequenced patients whose flow cytometry had shown CD8+CD57+ cell expansion. Sequenced input: sorted CD4+, CD8+, or CD8+CD57+ T cells (not recorded which) from PBMCs. The receptors shown here come from a human donor with aplastic anemia.

This chain links TRBV20-1 with TRBJ2-5; unclear D gene. Trimming removed 0 bases from V and 14 bases from J, with 16 bases in between. Germline V gene sequence: CDR1 DFQATT, CDR2 SNEGSKA (reference sequence). CDR3 length equals 12 residues. CDR3: CSARDRVSPPYF. CDR3 in DNA: TGCAGTGCTAGAGATCGGGTGTCTCCCCCTTACTTC.

The rearrangement links TRBV11-2 to TRBJ2-3, with D tentatively TRBD1 (6 bases). The CDR3 extends over 13 amino acids. Trimming took 0 bases from V and 8 from J, leaving 9 bases between them. Germline V gives CDR1 SGHAT, CDR2 FQNNGV. CDR3 amino acids: CASSLDGGATQYF. The CDR3 DNA reads as TGTGCCAGCAGCTTAGATGGGGGCGCTACGCAGTATTTT.

V gene TRBV2 combines with J gene TRBJ1-5; tentatively, D is TRBD1 (5 bases). CDR3 size: 12 residues. Looked up from germline, CDR1 is SNHLY and CDR2 is FYNNEI. V lost 10 bases and J lost 2, with 9 bases in between. CDR3 sequence (DNA): TGTGCCAAGGGACGCGGCAATCAGCCCCAGCATTTT. Translating gives CAKGRGNQPQHF.

CDR3 nucleotide sequence: TGCAGTGCTATCCCGTACAGGGGGCAGGGGTCAAGGACCGTCGAGCAGTACTTC. Protein sequence: CSAIPYRGQGSRTVEQYF. V and J are TRBV20-1 and TRBJ2-7; 9 bases map to TRBD1. With V trimmed by 4 bases and J by 6 bases, 22 bases remained unmatched. CDR1 DFQATT and CDR2 SNEGSKA come from the germline V gene (reference sequence). CDR3 length equals 18 residues.

This sequence joins TRBV7-3 and TRBJ1-6, with a tentative D call TRBD1 (6 bases). Germline loops: CDR1 SGHTA, CDR2 FQGTGA. This CDR3 spans 16 amino acids. V was cut by 5 bases and J by 7 bases, with 18 bases left in between. CDR3 loop: CASSLDSLGSNSPLHF. In DNA, the CDR3 is TGTGCCAGCAGCCTGGACAGCCTCGGATCAAATTCACCCCTCCACTTT.

The J gene is TRBJ1-2, the V gene TRBV19; D may be TRBD1 (5 bases). The germline CDR1 and CDR2 sequences are LNHDA and SQIVND (reference sequence). The CDR3 loop spans 13 amino acids. Trimming removed 6 bases at V and 7 bases at J, with 15 bases between. The CDR3, as DNA: TGTGCCAGTAGGGCTCAGGGTGGGAGTGGCTACACCTTC. The encoded protein is CASRAQGGSGYTF.

The V gene is TRBV6-5, the J gene TRBJ2-7, with 7 bases aligning to TRBD2. Germline CDR1 reads MNHEY; CDR2 reads SVGAGI. This CDR3 is built from 16 residues. With 2 bases clipped from V and 1 base from J, the junction kept 8 bases outside the gene matches. The CDR3 region is CASSYTGLDLSYEQYF. The CDR3, as DNA: TGTGCCAGCAGTTACACAGGACTAGATTTGTCCTACGAGCAGTACTTC.

The rearrangement links TRBV2 to TRBJ2-3; no firm D call. The CDR3 consists of 13 residues. Germline V lookup: CDR1 SNHLY, CDR2 FYNNEI. V lost 4 bases and J lost 2, with 7 bases in between. The CDR3 sequence: CASSGRDTDTQYF. CDR3 nucleotides: TGTGCCAGCAGTGGTCGCGACACAGATACGCAGTATTTT.

On this clonotype: The CDR3 ends on some other residue instead of the conserved phenylalanine or tryptophan, so this is likely a read error. The chain joins TRBV5-8 to TRBJ1-1; no clear D. With 1 base removed from V and 1 base from J, the gap between germline ends came to 8 bases. The CDR3 extends over 14 amino acids. The germline V gene encodes CDR1 SGHTS and CDR2 YDEGEE. The CDR3 here is CASSLSPGNTEAFL. CDR3 in DNA: TGTGCCAGCAGCTTGTCTCCAGGGAACACTGAAGCTTTCCTT.

This clonotype was counted a single time. The chain links TRBV19 to TRBJ2-2, with a weak D call TRBD2 (5 bases). Deletions cut 3 bases from V and 2 bases from J, with 10 bases between. The CDR3 loop spans 15 amino acids. CDR1 and CDR2 (germline): LNHDA, SQIVND (reference sequence). The CDR3 region has the DNA TGTGCCAGTAGTATGGAGCGGAGAAACACCGGGGAGCTGTTTTTT. Amino acids: CASSMERRNTGELFF.

This rearrangement joins TRBV12-3 or TRBV12-4 to TRBJ2-7; TRBD2 matches at 7 bases. This CDR3 is built from 14 residues. The V and J ends lost 5 bases and 5 bases, in that order; junction bases with no gene match: 9. The CDR3 protein is CASSAGDPSNEQYF. The DNA for the CDR3 is TGTGCCAGCAGTGCGGGGGACCCATCGAACGAGCAGTACTTC.